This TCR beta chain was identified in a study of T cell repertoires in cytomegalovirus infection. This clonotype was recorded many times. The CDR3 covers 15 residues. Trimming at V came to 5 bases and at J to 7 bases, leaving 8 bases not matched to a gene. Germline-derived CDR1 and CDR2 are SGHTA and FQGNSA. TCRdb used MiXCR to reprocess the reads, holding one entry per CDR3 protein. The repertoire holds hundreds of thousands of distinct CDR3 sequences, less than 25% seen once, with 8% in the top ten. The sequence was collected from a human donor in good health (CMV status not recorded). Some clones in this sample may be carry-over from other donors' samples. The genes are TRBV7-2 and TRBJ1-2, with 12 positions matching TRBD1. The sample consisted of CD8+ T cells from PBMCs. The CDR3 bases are TGTGCCAGCAGCCCCCGGGACAGGGGGCGTGGTGGCTACACCTTC. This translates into CASSPRDRGRGGYTF.